The next 17 T cell receptor beta chains were all read from a single sample in a study of patients and donors after allogeneic stem cell transplantation. MiXCR, run by TCRdb on the RT-PCR reads, gives a single entry per CDR3 protein. This sample has 410,000 or so distinct CDR3 sequences, with 16% found just once. What was sequenced was blood, either unsorted or a sorted T cell fraction (not recorded which). The source is a human donor who was either an allogeneic HSCT recipient or a stem cell or donor lymphocyte infusion donor (not recorded which). It is not recorded whose cells these are; they may come from a transplant donor.

The rearrangement links TRBV4-1 to TRBJ1-5, with D possibly being TRBD1 (5 bases). This CDR3 is built from 15 residues. In germline, CDR1 is MGHRA, CDR2 YSYEKL. V was cut by 1 base and J by 5 bases, with 12 bases left in between. The CDR3 spells CASSQVGGIDQPQHF. The CDR3, as DNA: TGCGCCAGCAGCCAAGTGGGGGGGATCGATCAGCCCCAGCATTTT.

This clonotype was detected a few times. The rearrangement joins TRBV9 to TRBJ1-1; tentatively, D is TRBD1 (6 bases). Germline CDR1 SGDLS, CDR2 YYNGEE. The CDR3 is 13 amino acids. V was trimmed by 7 bases and J by 4 bases, leaving 14 bases between them. The CDR3 loop is CASGWGQVTEAFF. In DNA form, the CDR3 reads TGTGCCAGCGGATGGGGGCAAGTCACTGAAGCTTTCTTT.

The table lists this clonotype with a few counts. This chain uses TRBV24-1 with TRBJ2-1; D not certain. Germline V CDR1 and CDR2: KGHDR, SFDVKD. V was trimmed by 3 bases and J by 7 bases, leaving 3 bases between them. This CDR3 is built from 11 residues. In DNA, the CDR3 is TGTGCCACCAGTGATGAGAATGAGCAGTTCTTC. Its translation: CATSDENEQFF.

This sequence joins TRBV12-3 or TRBV12-4 and TRBJ1-6, with D perhaps matching TRBD1 (6 bases). The CDR3 is 15 amino acids. V lost 6 bases to trimming and J lost 8 bases, with 17 bases between them. The CDR3 coding sequence is TGTGCCAGCAGCCCTAGGGGGGCCTACGATTCACCCCTCCACTTT. It translates to CASSPRGAYDSPLHF.

This clonotype has only a few counts. Germline and junction disagree at one end, which may indicate a read error. V and J are TRBV7-7 and TRBJ1-5; 7 nucleotides match TRBD1. CDR3 length: 18 amino acids. The germline gives CDR1 SSHAT, CDR2 FNYEAQ (reference sequence). The CDR3 DNA reads TGTGCTAGCAGCTTAAAAGTGGACAGGTGCTATAGCAATCAGCCCCAGCATTTT. This encodes CASSLKVDRCYSNQPQHF.

The gene calls are TRBV7-8 and TRBJ2-1, with 8 bases that match TRBD2. Germline V gene sequence: CDR1 SGHVS, CDR2 FQNEAQ. The CDR3 spans 15 residues. Unmatched junction bases numbered 8, after V lost 5 bases and J lost 5 bases. This CDR3 reads CASSLSAGGHNEQFF. The CDR3 DNA is TGTGCCAGCAGCCTGTCGGCGGGAGGCCACAATGAGCAGTTCTTC.

This rearrangement joins TRBV7-3 to TRBJ2-3, with 14 bases that match TRBD2. The CDR3 totals 17 residues. Looked up from germline, CDR1 is SGHTA and CDR2 is FQGTGA. Trimming took 3 bases from V and 3 from J; bases not matched to a gene: 5. The CDR3 spells CASSLTSGRAGTDTQYF. The CDR3, as DNA: TGTGCCAGCAGCTTGACTAGCGGGAGGGCCGGAACAGATACGCAGTATTTT.

This clonotype came up a few times. The rearrangement uses TRBV7-9 and TRBJ2-1; weak D call: TRBD1 (6 bases). CDR1 is SEHNR and CDR2 is FQNEAQ in the germline V gene (reference sequence). CDR3 size: 16 residues. V lost 5 bases, J lost 5 bases, and 19 bases lay in between. DNA of the CDR3: TGTGCCAGCAGCCCTCGGGGCAGGGGTCAACACAATGAGCAGTTCTTC. This sequence encodes CASSPRGRGQHNEQFF.

In DNA form, the CDR3 reads TGTGCCAGCACCCGAGGGCCCGAACAAAACACCGGGGAGCTGTTTTTT. Translating gives CASTRGPEQNTGELFF. The gene calls are TRBV28 and TRBJ2-2; tentatively, D is TRBD2 (5 bases). V was trimmed by 7 bases and J by 2 bases, leaving 17 bases between them. The CDR3 loop spans 16 amino acids. Germline V gives CDR1 MDHEN, CDR2 SYDVKM.

This clonotype turned up a few times. This chain links TRBV7-8 with TRBJ1-1, with D unresolved. The CDR3 has 12 amino acids. V lost 7 bases to trimming and J lost 2 bases, with 8 bases between them. In germline, CDR1 is SGHVS, CDR2 FQNEAQ. CDR3 in amino acids: CASTPLNTEAFF. The CDR3 DNA follows: TGTGCCAGCACCCCTTTAAACACTGAAGCTTTCTTT.

CDR3 in amino acids: CASSYLQTSPSGYTF. CDR3 nucleotide sequence: TGTGCCAGCAGTTACTTACAGACTTCTCCCTCTGGCTACACCTTC. V usage is TRBV6-5 and J usage is TRBJ1-2; the D is unclear. The CDR3 runs 15 residues. V was clipped by 1 base and J by 7 bases, with 16 bases between them. The V gene's germline CDR1 is MNHEY and CDR2 SVGAGI.

In this sample, this clonotype turned up a few times. This rearrangement joins TRBV5-5 to TRBJ2-1; D is uncertain. Germline values: CDR1 SGHKS, CDR2 YYEKEE (reference sequence). V lost 0 bases to trimming and J lost 6 bases, with 7 bases between them. The CDR3 runs 13 residues. CDR3 coding DNA: TGTGCCAGCAGCTTGGGTAGTCCCAATGAGCAGTTCTTC. Its translation is CASSLGSPNEQFF.

The gene calls are TRBV20-1 and TRBJ1-2; 9 bases match TRBD1. CDR1 and CDR2 (germline): DFQATT, SNEGSKA (reference sequence). The V and J ends lost 3 bases and 8 bases, in that order; junction bases with no gene match: 13. The CDR3 has 15 residues. The CDR3: CSASQGQGLFQGYTF. For the CDR3, the DNA is TGCAGTGCTAGCCAGGGACAGGGACTCTTTCAGGGCTACACCTTC.

There are a few counts of this clonotype. The chain joins TRBV29-1 to TRBJ2-3; 11 positions match TRBD1. The CDR3 runs 14 residues. The V and J ends lost 7 bases and 4 bases, in that order; junction bases with no gene match: 7. Germline CDR1 and CDR2: SQVTM and ANQGSEA. CDR3 nucleotide sequence: TGCAGCGGTCGGACAGGGGGCTTGGCAGATACGCAGTATTTT. Translating gives CSGRTGGLADTQYF.

The V call is TRBV20-1, the J call TRBJ1-1; the D is unclear. The CDR3 contains 16 residues. Germline V gene lookup returns CDR1 DFQATT and CDR2 SNEGSKA (reference sequence). The germline V and J ends were trimmed by 1 base and 0 bases, with 15 bases remaining between them. The CDR3, as DNA: TGCAGTGCTAGAGGTCCCCCCGCTGTCATGAACACTGAAGCTTTCTTT. This translates into CSARGPPAVMNTEAFF.

This chain joins TRBV12-3 or TRBV12-4 and TRBJ1-2; TRBD1 matches 10 bases. This CDR3 has 16 amino acids. Losses at the gene ends were 3 bases for V and 0 bases for J; bases not matched to a gene: 4. CDR3 in amino acids: CASSLKGTGANYGYTF. The CDR3 nucleotides read TGTGCCAGCAGTTTGAAAGGGACAGGGGCTAACTATGGCTACACCTTC.

Ten or more counts support this clonotype. The genes are TRBV25-1 and TRBJ2-1; a weak D match, TRBD2 (5 bases). Trimming removed 3 bases from V and 3 bases from J, with 6 bases in between. The CDR3 runs 13 residues. Per the germline V gene, CDR1 is MGHDK and CDR2 is SYGVNS. The CDR3 nucleotides read TGTGCCAGCAGTGACCGGGACTACAATGAGCAGTTCTTC. The encoded protein is CASSDRDYNEQFF.